This T cell receptor beta chain was sequenced during a study of blood T cell repertoires in COVID-19. Study-wide background: Nucleic acid was either cDNA or gDNA, and it came from T cells, B-cell-depleted T cells, or PBMCs.

Those who participated ranged in age from 18 to 89 years and resided in about 24 US areas. Allocation to cohorts depended on clinical history reported by the participants. Generated by immunoSEQ multiplex PCR, the TCRdb table keeps only in-frame clones and is missing some. The sample has under 250,000 clones; around four fifths are singletons. In germline, CDR1 is WNHNN, CDR2 SYGVQD (reference sequence). V lost 5 bases to trimming and J lost 4 bases, with 16 bases between them. This CDR3 has 15 amino acids. This clone was seen once. The TCR was taken from a woman aged 40 to 50 who had been exposed to COVID-19. V usage is TRBV10-1 and J usage is TRBJ2-3; the D gene is possibly TRBD2 (5 bases). What was sequenced was PBMCs or T cells enriched from blood (not recorded which). The CDR3, as DNA: TGCGCCAGCAGTTTTGACACGGGAAGTTCAGATACGCAGTATTTT. As protein: CASSFDTGSSDTQYF.